Presented here are 7 T cell receptor beta chains from one specimen sequenced in a study of PD-L1 blockade in urothelial cancer. The data were produced by immunoSEQ multiplex PCR, yet TCRdb's version contains in-frame clones alone and is incomplete. The sample lists 30,000 to 50,000 clones; about 89% were seen once. Sample: PBMCs, taken around atezolizumab (anti-PD-L1) treatment. These receptors originate from a man in his fifties or sixties with urothelial cancer.

The chain links TRBV5-1 to TRBJ2-1, with TRBD2 matching over 9 bases. CDR1 and CDR2 (germline): SGHRS, YFSETQ. With V trimmed by 4 bases and J by 5 bases, 4 bases remained unmatched. The CDR3 loop spans 14 amino acids. The CDR3 loop reads CASSQLAGNNEQFF. CDR3 coding DNA: TGCGCCAGCAGCCAGCTAGCGGGAAACAATGAGCAGTTCTTC.

The chain uses TRBV7-3 and TRBJ2-2; possible D gene TRBD2, 6 bases. V was shortened by 4 bases and J by 7 bases, with 13 bases between the two germline ends. The V gene's germline CDR1 is SGHTA and CDR2 FQGTGA. The CDR3 spans 14 residues. This chain's CDR3 is CASSSGVRGGELFF. CDR3 DNA sequence: TGTGCCAGCAGCTCTGGGGTGCGGGGCGGGGAGCTGTTTTTT.

The rearrangement links TRBV6-5 to TRBJ2-7; TRBD1 aligns across 8 bases. Germline CDR1 and CDR2: MNHEY and SVGAGI. With V trimmed by 5 bases and J by 6 bases, 3 bases remained unmatched. This CDR3 has 12 amino acids. CDR3 in amino acids: CASSRQGLEQYF. In nucleotides, the CDR3 is TGTGCCAGCAGTCGACAGGGGCTCGAGCAGTACTTC.

The chain uses TRBV6-5 and TRBJ1-2; weak D call: TRBD1 (5 bases). Germline V gene lookup returns CDR1 MNHEY and CDR2 SVGAGI. This CDR3 contains 14 residues. Trimming pared 6 bases from V and 7 bases from J, leaving 18 bases between. The CDR3 region is CASSPGPGLGGYTF. In nucleotides, the CDR3 is TGTGCCAGCAGCCCAGGACCAGGGCTCGGTGGCTACACCTTC.

This chain connects TRBV15 to TRBJ2-5, with D possibly TRBD1 on 6 matching bases. The V gene's germline CDR1 is LNHNV and CDR2 YYDKDF (reference sequence). This CDR3 has 16 residues. The germline V and J ends were trimmed by 1 base and 4 bases, with 16 bases remaining between them. The CDR3 loop is CATSRVGRGERETQYF. The CDR3 DNA reads TGTGCCACCAGCAGAGTTGGCAGGGGCGAAAGAGAGACCCAGTACTTC.

The V call is TRBV5-1, the J call TRBJ1-1; 7 bases line up with TRBD1. V shed 7 bases and J 6 bases; nucleotides not matched to a gene: 9. The length of the CDR3 is 13 residues. Germline V gene lookup returns CDR1 SGHRS and CDR2 YFSETQ. In DNA, the CDR3 is TGCGCCAGCCAGGGGGTGGTTACCGCTGAAGCTTTCTTT. This encodes CASQGVVTAEAFF. Using reference TRBV5-1 and TRBJ1-1 for the parts outside the CDR3, the full variable domain is KAGVTQTPRYLIKTRGQQVTLSCSPISGHRSVSWYQQTPGQGLQFLFEYFSETQRNKGNFPGRFSGRQFSNSRSEMNVSTLELGDSALYLCASQGVVTAEAFFGQGTRLTVV.

The gene calls are TRBV10-3 and TRBJ2-7; 12 bases agree with TRBD1. The CDR3 loop spans 14 amino acids. Looked up from germline, CDR1 is ENHRY and CDR2 is SYGVKD. Germline trimming cut 7 bases from V and 7 bases from J; bases unmatched to any gene: 8. CDR3 DNA sequence: TGTGCCATCACACCGGGACAGGGGGCGGGGGAGCAGTACTTC. Translation: CAITPGQGAGEQYF.